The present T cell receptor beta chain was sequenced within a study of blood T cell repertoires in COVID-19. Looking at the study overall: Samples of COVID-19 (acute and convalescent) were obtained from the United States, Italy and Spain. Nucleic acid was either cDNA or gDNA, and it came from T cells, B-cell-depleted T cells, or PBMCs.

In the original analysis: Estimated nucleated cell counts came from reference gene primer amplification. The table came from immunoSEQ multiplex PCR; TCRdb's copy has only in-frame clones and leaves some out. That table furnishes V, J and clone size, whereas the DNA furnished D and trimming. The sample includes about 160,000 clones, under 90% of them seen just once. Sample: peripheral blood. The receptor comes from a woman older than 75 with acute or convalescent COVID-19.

The CDR3 DNA reads TGTGCCAGCAGCCGCGAGGACAGGAAGGGGAGGACGCAGTATTTT. Protein: CASSREDRKGRTQYF. This sequence joins TRBV2 and TRBJ2-3, with D perhaps matching TRBD1 (7 bases). Germline V gives CDR1 SNHLY, CDR2 FYNNEI. V dropped 6 bases and J dropped 9 bases, with 22 bases sitting between them. The CDR3 is 15 amino acids.